The sequence of this TCR beta chain was determined in a study of prognosis after radiotherapy for stage I lung cancer. Template was genomic DNA; TCR beta CDR3 amplified in two multiplex PCR rounds. TRBV and TRBJ genes each had their own specific primers in first-round PCR. One entry per CDR3 protein, called by TCRdb with MiXCR from the multiplex PCR reads. The table lists about 18,000 distinct CDR3 sequences, 29% of them singletons. This clonotype occurred many times. The specimen comprised PBMCs, sampled before or after stereotactic body radiation therapy (not recorded which). The clonotype comes from a donor of 50 years or more with non-small cell lung cancer.

CDR3 nucleotide sequence: TGCGCCAGCAGCCCGGCTGGGAGGAGGGAGACCCAGTACTTC. Its protein product is CASSPAGRRETQYF. This rearrangement joins TRBV5-1 to TRBJ2-5, with a weak D call TRBD2 (6 bases). Germline CDR1 and CDR2: SGHRS and YFSETQ. Trimming left V 4 bases short and J 5 bases short, with 15 bases between. The CDR3 loop spans 14 amino acids. The full variable domain, its missing parts supplied by reference TRBV5-1 and TRBJ2-5, is KAGVTQTPRYLIKTRGQQVTLSCSPISGHRSVSWYQQTPGQGLQFLFEYFSETQRNKGNFPGRFSGRQFSNSRSEMNVSTLELGDSALYLCASSPAGRRETQYFGPGTRLLVL.